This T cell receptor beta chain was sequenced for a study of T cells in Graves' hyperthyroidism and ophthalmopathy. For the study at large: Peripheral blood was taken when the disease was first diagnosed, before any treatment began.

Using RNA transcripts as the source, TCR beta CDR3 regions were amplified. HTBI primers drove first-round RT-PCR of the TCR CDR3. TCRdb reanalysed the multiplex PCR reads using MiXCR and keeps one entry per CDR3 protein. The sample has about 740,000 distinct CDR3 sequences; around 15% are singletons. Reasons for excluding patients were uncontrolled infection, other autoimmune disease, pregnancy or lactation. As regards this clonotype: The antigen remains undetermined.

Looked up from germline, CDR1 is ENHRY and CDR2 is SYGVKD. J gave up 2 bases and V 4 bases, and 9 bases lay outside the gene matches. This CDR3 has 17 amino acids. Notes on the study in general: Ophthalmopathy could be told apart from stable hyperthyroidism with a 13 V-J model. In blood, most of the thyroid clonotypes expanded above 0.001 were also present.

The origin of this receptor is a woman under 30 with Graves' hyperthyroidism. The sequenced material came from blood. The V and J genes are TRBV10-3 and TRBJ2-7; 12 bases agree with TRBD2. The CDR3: CAISAVTSGGRTYEQYF. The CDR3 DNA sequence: TGTGCCATCAGTGCCGTGACTAGCGGGGGAAGGACCTACGAGCAGTACTTC.